The present T cell receptor beta chain was sequenced within a study of T cells in Graves' hyperthyroidism and ophthalmopathy. This clonotype was detected many times. V was shortened by 6 bases and J by 0 bases, with 11 bases between the two germline ends. This CDR3 has 14 residues. Germline-derived CDR1 and CDR2 are KGHSH and LQKENI. TCR beta CDR3 sequences were amplified from RNA transcripts. Using the HTBI primer set, a first-round RT-PCR was run on the TCR CDR3. Each CDR3 protein gets one entry after TCRdb re-called the multiplex PCR reads with MiXCR. The table lists a few hundred thousand distinct CDR3 sequences, roughly a fifth of them singletons.

Sequencing was done on a sample of blood. This receptor was identified in a woman aged 50 to 60 with Graves' hyperthyroidism. J is TRBJ1-1 and V is TRBV18, with unresolved D. Here the CDR3 DNA reads TGTGCCAGCTCCCTGGATGGCGTGAACACTGAAGCTTTCTTT. Residues: CASSLDGVNTEAFF.